This is a list of T cell receptor beta chains from one sample in a study of OX40 agonist ivuxolimab in advanced cancers. Using immunoSEQ multiplex PCR, the repertoire was profiled, and TCRdb retains in-frame clones only, with some absent. The data show 20,000 or so clones, around three quarters seen once. The specimen was CD4+ or CD8+ T cells sorted from blood, collected in a trial of the OX40 agonist ivuxolimab. The receptors were sampled from an adult with an advanced solid tumor such as melanoma, head and neck, liver or kidney cancer. The CDR3 runs from the conserved cysteine through the conserved F or W. A D gene is named only where the DNA matches it firmly. The size entry is marked missing in some rows and otherwise reads once, few, many or a size class.

>TRBV7-8|TRBJ1-5|.|.
CASSLAYGQPQHF
TGTGCCAGCAGCTTAGCTTATGGTCAGCCCCAGCATTTT
>TRBV19|TRBJ2-7|few|.
CASSIRSAGPYEQYF
TGTGCCAGTAGTATACGATCGGCCGGCCCCTACGAGCAGTACTTC
>TRBV4-1|TRBJ2-7|.|.
CASSQVDPDYEQYF
TGCGCCAGCAGCCAAGTCGACCCGGACTACGAGCAGTACTTC
>TRBV4-3|TRBJ2-7|.|.
CASSQSAVAGPYEQYF
TGCGCCAGCAGCCAATCGGCGGTAGCAGGGCCCTACGAGCAGTACTTC
>TRBV5-6|TRBJ2-7|few|TRBD1
CASSIGQGAYEQYF
TGTGCCAGCAGCATAGGACAGGGGGCCTACGAGCAGTACTTC
>TRBV6-5|TRBJ2-3|few|TRBD2
CASSPWTSGGDTQYF
TGTGCCAGCAGCCCTTGGACTAGCGGCGGGGATACGCAGTATTTT
>TRBV7-8|TRBJ2-7|.|.
CASSLGRDSSYEQYF
TGTGCCAGCAGCTTGGGGCGGGACAGCTCCTACGAGCAGTACTTC
>TRBV6-1|TRBJ1-6|.|.
CASSEDPGGPRYNSPLHF
TGTGCCAGCAGTGAAGACCCTGGGGGGCCCAGGTACAATTCACCCCTCCACTTT
>TRBV7-6|TRBJ2-7|.|.
CASSLESEVDYEQYF
TGTGCCAGCAGCTTAGAGTCCGAGGTAGACTACGAGCAGTACTTC
>TRBV11-1|TRBJ1-4|.|TRBD1
CASSRTGSRGSEKLFF
TGTGCCAGCAGCCGGACAGGCTCCCGGGGGAGTGAAAAACTGTTTTTT
>TRBV6-5|TRBJ1-4|.|TRBD1
CASSYSEGGHEKLFF
TGTGCCAGCAGTTACTCTGAAGGGGGCCATGAAAAACTGTTTTTT
>TRBV13|TRBJ1-1|.|.
CASSSGSEGVSTEAFF
TGTGCCAGCAGTTCAGGTAGTGAGGGTGTGAGCACTGAAGCTTTCTTT
>TRBV6-1|TRBJ1-1|.|.
CASSEVGEVFNEAFF
TGTGCCAGCAGTGAAGTCGGGGAGGTCTTCAATGAAGCTTTCTTT
>TRBV7-7|TRBJ2-3|.|.
CASSAGPGTRNTDTQYF
TGTGCTAGCAGCGCGGGCCCCGGGACAAGAAACACAGATACGCAGTATTTT
>TRBV7-6|TRBJ2-7|few|TRBD1
CASSAGGGTLQYF
TGTGCCAGCAGCGCAGGGGGCGGGACGCTGCAGTACTTC
>TRBV7-9|TRBJ2-7|.|TRBD2
CASSDRGTSESYEQYF
TGCGCCAGCAGCGATAGAGGGACTAGCGAGTCCTACGAGCAGTACTTC
>TRBV2|TRBJ1-1|few|.
CASRRTLSGTEAFF
TGTGCCAGCAGACGAACACTGTCGGGCACTGAAGCTTTCTTT
>TRBV15|TRBJ1-2|once|.
CATSRDLGNEGYTF
TGTGCCACCAGCAGAGATTTGGGGAATGAGGGCTACACCTTC
>TRBV9|TRBJ2-2|.|.
CASSVGGSSTGELFF
TGTGCCAGCAGCGTGGGCGGGTCATCCACCGGGGAGCTGTTTTTT
>TRBV18|TRBJ1-2|few|.
CASSPQGDRGIYGYTF
TGTGCCAGCTCACCACAGGGTGATAGGGGAATCTATGGCTACACCTTC
>TRBV6-5|TRBJ1-2|.|TRBD1
CASSGQGTYSGYTF
TGTGCCAGCAGCGGACAGGGGACCTATTCTGGCTACACCTTC
>TRBV6-5|TRBJ1-2|once|.
CASSYSRTDLYGYTF
TGTGCCAGCAGTTACTCACGGACGGACCTCTATGGCTACACCTTC
>TRBV5-6|TRBJ2-5|.|.
CASSLDETQYF
TGTGCCAGCAGCTTGGACGAGACCCAGTACTTC
>TRBV2|TRBJ1-1|.|.
CASSEKRIPVNTEAFF
TGTGCCAGCAGTGAAAAAAGGATTCCCGTGAACACTGAAGCTTTCTTT
>TRBV7-6|TRBJ1-1|once|TRBD1
CASSFGTANTEAFF
TGTGCCAGCAGCTTCGGGACAGCTAACACTGAAGCTTTCTTT
>TRBV4-3|TRBJ1-4|few|.
CASSRRGRNEKLFF
TGCGCCAGCAGCCGCCGGGGAAGAAATGAAAAACTGTTTTTT
>TRBV4-1|TRBJ1-1|few|.
CASSQGLAGNTEAFF
TGCGCCAGCAGCCAAGGACTTGCAGGGAACACTGAAGCTTTCTTT
>TRBV25-1|TRBJ2-5|once|TRBD1
CASSRTGGAETQYF
TGTGCCAGCAGTAGGACAGGGGGCGCGGAGACCCAGTACTTC
>TRBV19|TRBJ2-7|.|.
CASSIGWGPGYEQYF
TGTGCCAGTAGTATAGGCTGGGGCCCTGGGTACGAGCAGTACTTC
>TRBV29-1|TRBJ2-2|few|TRBD2
CSASLAGGTNTGELFF
TGCAGCGCCTCACTAGCGGGGGGTACGAACACCGGGGAGCTGTTTTTT
>TRBV30|TRBJ2-7|.|.
CAWSDWPGGGGAFSREQYF
TGTGCCTGGAGTGACTGGCCCGGGGGAGGGGGCGCCTTCAGCCGCGAGCAGTACTTC
>TRBV30|TRBJ2-2|.|.
CAWRGGSANTGELFF
TGTGCCTGGAGGGGAGGTTCCGCGAACACCGGGGAGCTGTTTTTT
>TRBV2|TRBJ1-2|few|TRBD1
CASFDGTATHYTF
TGTGCCAGCTTCGACGGGACAGCTACCCACTACACCTTC
>TRBV5-4|TRBJ2-7|.|.
CASSLGAYEQYF
TGTGCCAGCAGCTTGGGGGCCTACGAGCAGTACTTC
>TRBV6-1|TRBJ1-4|.|.
CASIGTGEKLFF
TGTGCCAGCATTGGGACGGGGGAAAAACTGTTTTTT
>TRBV6-1|TRBJ1-2|.|TRBD1
CASSEARPGQSWGYTF
TGTGCCAGCAGTGAAGCAAGGCCGGGACAGTCCTGGGGCTACACCTTC
>TRBV9|TRBJ2-3|once|.
CASSVVTRGTDTQYF
TGTGCCAGCAGCGTAGTTACTCGAGGCACAGATACGCAGTATTTT
>TRBV27|TRBJ2-7|.|.
CASRPGAGTLYEQYF
TGTGCCAGCAGACCCGGGGCAGGGACTCTCTACGAGCAGTACTTC
>TRBV7-8|TRBJ2-3|.|.
CASAQVGSTDTQYF
TGTGCCAGCGCCCAGGTGGGCAGCACAGATACGCAGTATTTT
>TRBV19|TRBJ2-2|.|.
CASSKNTGELFF
TGTGCCAGTAGTAAGAACACCGGGGAGCTGTTTTTT
>TRBV27|TRBJ2-7|.|.
CASSPGGVYEQYF
TGTGCCAGCAGTCCCGGGGGAGTCTACGAGCAGTACTTC
>TRBV5-1|TRBJ1-1|.|TRBD1
CASSRGQENTEAFF
TGCGCCAGCAGCCGGGGACAGGAGAACACTGAAGCTTTCTTT
>TRBV5-5|TRBJ2-2|.|TRBD2
CASSSSGGAAGELFF
TGTGCCAGCAGCTCTAGCGGGGGGGCCGCCGGGGAGCTGTTTTTT
>TRBV19|TRBJ1-6|.|TRBD1
CASRPTTGGNSPLHF
TGTGCCAGTAGGCCGACGACAGGGGGGAATTCACCCCTCCACTTT